This passage covers 6 T cell receptor beta chains from one sample sequenced in a study of blood T cell repertoires in COVID-19 (dated by TCRdb to the early 2020s). Library construction relied on the immunoSEQ multiplex PCR assay. TCRdb took this table from immuneACCESS and kept in-frame rearrangements with V and J called. Such tables lack part of the clones; where checked against another copy, unresolved V genes explain under half of the gap, and the rest is unexplained. In all, the sample holds 150,000 to 200,000 clones, and approximately 86% of those were seen once. Around 1.2% of the sample comes from the top ten. Sequencing used peripheral blood. These TCRs come from a man aged 55 to 70 who had recovered from COVID-19.

The V and J genes are TRBV3-1 (or the pseudogene TRBV3-2) and TRBJ1-2; 8 nucleotides line up with TRBD1. CDR3 length: 14 amino acids. Germline trimming cut 0 bases from V and 8 bases from J; bases unmatched to any gene: 5. From germline, CDR1 is LGHDT and CDR2 YNNKEL (reference sequence). This CDR3 is CASSQDVRGLGYTF. Here the CDR3 DNA reads TGTGCCAGCAGCCAAGATGTCAGGGGGCTGGGCTACACCTTC.

Worth noting for this clone: Within the sample, other DNA sequences also encode this same CDR3. The V call is TRBV19, the J call TRBJ2-1; 8 nucleotides line up with TRBD2. Per germline, CDR1 LNHDA and CDR2 SQIVND (reference sequence). Trimming removed 3 bases from V and 5 bases from J; junction bases left unmatched: 3. The CDR3 has 14 residues. Here the CDR3 DNA reads TGTGCCAGTAGTATCGGCGGGGGGCACAATGAGCAGTTCTTC. Translating it yields CASSIGGGHNEQFF. Full variable domain (missing parts from reference TRBV19 and TRBJ2-1): DGGITQSPKYLFRKEGQNVTLSCEQNLNHDAMYWYRQDPGQGLRLIYYSQIVNDFQKGDIAEGYSVSREKKESFPLTVTSAQKNPTAFYLCASSIGGGHNEQFFGPGTRLTVL.

This clone was counted a few times. This chain joins TRBV29-1 and TRBJ1-2; TRBD1 aligns across 7 bases. The ends lost 6 bases at V and 7 bases at J; junction bases unmatched: 14. From germline, CDR1 is SQVTM and CDR2 ANQGSEA. The CDR3 is 14 amino acids. The CDR3 DNA reads TGCAGCGTCGTTACAGGGGCAGAGTTCGGTGGCTACACCTTC. The encoded protein is CSVVTGAEFGGYTF.

The chain combines TRBV30 with TRBJ2-3, with 9 positions matching TRBD2. This CDR3 has 15 amino acids. Germline CDR1 reads GTSNPN; CDR2 reads SVGIG (reference sequence). J was trimmed by 0 bases and V by 3 bases; bases with no gene match: 4. The CDR3 is CAWSRGGVSTDTQYF. The CDR3 DNA follows: TGTGCCTGGAGCCGCGGGGGGGTCAGCACAGATACGCAGTATTTT.

This clone was seen only a few times. This chain links TRBV11-3 with TRBJ1-3; no clear D gene. Trimming took off 2 bases at V and 0 bases at J, with 8 bases between the two ends. The CDR3 covers 15 residues. Germline V gene data show CDR1 as SGHNT and CDR2 as YENEEA. DNA of the CDR3: TGTGCCAGCAGCTTAAGGTCGGGCTCTGGAAACACCATATATTTT. Its translation: CASSLRSGSGNTIYF.

The genes are TRBV19 and TRBJ1-5; D perhaps matches TRBD1 (6 bases). CDR3 size: 14 residues. V lost 3 bases and J lost 4, with 10 bases in between. Germline loops: CDR1 LNHDA, CDR2 SQIVND (reference sequence). The CDR3 here is CASSMIQGNQPQHF. In DNA form, the CDR3 reads TGTGCCAGTAGTATGATACAGGGAAATCAGCCCCAGCATTTT.